Below, 7 T cell receptor beta chains from the same sample are listed, as sequenced in a study of control samples from healthy donors and cancer patients. The assay was immunoSEQ multiplex PCR, and TCRdb's table has in-frame clones only and misses some. The table has approximately 97,000 clones, around 90% seen once. The sample was blood. These receptors were collected from a human donor in good health. The donor label of this sample is uncertain.

Worth noting for this clone: Compared with germline, one end of the junction differs, possibly owing to a read error. The chain has TRBV5-6 and TRBJ2-7; 10 bases fit TRBD1. Germline CDR1 and CDR2: SGHDT and YYEEEE. This CDR3 spans 14 amino acids. The DNA for the CDR3 is TGTGCCAGCAGCCGGGACAGGGGAACCTACGAGCAGCACTTC. Amino acid sequence: CASSRDRGTYEQHF.

The chain has TRBV15 and TRBJ1-1; D remains ambiguous. The CDR3 is 15 amino acids. Germline V CDR1 and CDR2: LNHNV, YYDKDF (reference sequence). Between the trimmed V and J ends, which lost 2 bases and 3 bases, there was a span of 13 bases. The CDR3 region is CATSRREKLYTEAFF. DNA for the CDR3: TGTGCCACCAGCAGACGCGAAAAATTATACACTGAAGCTTTCTTT.

The rearrangement links TRBV6-5 to TRBJ1-2, with a weak D call TRBD1 (5 bases). The V gene's germline CDR1 is MNHEY and CDR2 SVGAGI. This CDR3 comprises 13 residues. Trimming shortened V by 8 bases and J by 3 bases, and 13 bases separated the two germline ends. The CDR3 sequence: CASRGTGDYGYTF. The DNA for the CDR3 is TGTGCCAGCCGAGGGACGGGAGACTATGGCTACACCTTC.

V gene TRBV28 combines with J gene TRBJ1-5; 7 nucleotides match TRBD1. The CDR3 length is 15 residues. Germline CDR1 MDHEN, CDR2 SYDVKM. The V segment lost 6 bases and the J segment 2 bases; nucleotides outside the gene matches: 7. The CDR3 spells CASRTPGTGNQPQHF. DNA for the CDR3: TGTGCCAGCAGAACCCCCGGGACAGGCAATCAGCCCCAGCATTTT.

This clone appeared a single time. This chain uses TRBV18 with TRBJ1-6; 7 nucleotides line up with TRBD1. The CDR3 totals 14 residues. The V gene's germline CDR1 is KGHSH and CDR2 LQKENI. V shed 3 bases, J shed 9 bases, and the junction held 5 bases outside the gene matches. CDR3 residues: CASSPRQGPSPLHF. The CDR3 nucleotides are TGTGCCAGCTCACCTCGACAGGGACCTTCACCCCTCCACTTT. Using reference TRBV18 and TRBJ1-6 for the parts outside the CDR3, the full variable domain is NAGVMQNPRHLVRRRGQEARLRCSPMKGHSHVYWYRQLPEEGLKFMVYLQKENIIDESGMPKERFSAEFPKEGPSILRIQQVVRGDSAAYFCASSPRQGPSPLHFGNGTRLTVT.

Only a few counts were recorded for this clone. The chain joins TRBV19 to TRBJ1-5; TRBD1 aligns across 8 bases. V was clipped by 2 bases and J by 6 bases; unmatched bases: 9. The CDR3 has 16 residues. Germline CDR1 reads LNHDA; CDR2 reads SQIVND (reference sequence). CDR3 sequence: CASSILTRGLGQPQHF. In DNA form, the CDR3 reads TGTGCCAGTAGTATACTGACCAGGGGGCTCGGTCAGCCCCAGCATTTT. Using reference TRBV19 and TRBJ1-5 for the parts outside the CDR3, the full variable domain is DGGITQSPKYLFRKEGQNVTLSCEQNLNHDAMYWYRQDPGQGLRLIYYSQIVNDFQKGDIAEGYSVSREKKESFPLTVTSAQKNPTAFYLCASSILTRGLGQPQHFGDGTRLSIL.

This rearrangement joins TRBV25-1 to TRBJ1-2; unclear D gene. V lost 6 bases and J 5 bases, leaving 13 bases between the germline ends. Germline V CDR1 and CDR2: MGHDK, SYGVNS. This CDR3 spans 13 amino acids. The CDR3 DNA is TGTGCCAGCAGGGGTATCTGGTCATATGGCTACACCTTC. It codes for CASRGIWSYGYTF.